Below are 30 T cell receptor beta chains sequenced from a single sample in a study of control samples from healthy donors and cancer patients. The method was immunoSEQ multiplex PCR; TCRdb's version includes in-frame clones alone and lacks a portion of them. Of about 21,000 clones in the sample, around four fifths were seen once. Sequenced material: PBMCs. The receptor set was obtained from a man in his 60s with colorectal cancer.

The rearrangement joins TRBV6-6 to TRBJ2-7; 9 bases match TRBD1. The CDR3 is 15 amino acids. The J segment lost 6 bases and the V segment lost 1 base, leaving 7 bases of the junction unmatched. CDR1 and CDR2 from the germline V gene are MNHNY and SVGAGI (reference sequence). The CDR3 nucleotides are TGTGCCAGCAGTTACTTAGGACAGGGGTTGGCCGAGCAGTACGTC. It translates to CASSYLGQGLAEQYV.

The chain couples TRBV3-1 (or the pseudogene TRBV3-2) to TRBJ1-5; TRBD1 aligns across 7 bases. V trimming: 3 bases; J trimming: 15 bases; junction bases outside the gene matches: 5. The CDR3 totals 11 residues. The germline V gene has CDR1 LGHDT and CDR2 YNNKEL (reference sequence). CDR3 in DNA: TGTGCCAGCAGCCACGGGACAGACTTGCATTTT. Amino acid sequence: CASSHGTDLHF.

The rearrangement joins TRBV5-1 to TRBJ1-1; 10 bases fit TRBD1. The germline CDR1 and CDR2 sequences are SGHRS and YFSETQ. The CDR3 has 15 residues. V was pared by 3 bases and J by 8 bases, with 10 bases of the junction left unmatched. The CDR3: CASSSAFPGQGEAFF. In DNA form, the CDR3 reads TGCGCCAGCAGCTCCGCATTCCCGGGACAGGGGGAAGCTTTCTTT.

The chain recombines TRBV5-1 with TRBJ2-1; D is unclear. Trimming took 0 bases from V and 4 from J, leaving 5 bases between them. This CDR3 spans 13 amino acids. Germline V CDR1 and CDR2: SGHRS, YFSETQ. Here the CDR3 reads CASSLGQYNEQFF. The CDR3, as DNA: TGCGCCAGCAGCTTGGGCCAGTACAATGAGCAGTTCTTC.

This CDR3 reads CASSTEFWSGYTF. CDR3 DNA: TGTGCCAGTAGCACGGAGTTTTGGAGTGGCTACACCTTC. This rearrangement joins TRBV19 to TRBJ1-2, with unresolved D. This CDR3 has 13 amino acids. Germline CDR1 LNHDA, CDR2 SQIVND (reference sequence). Trimming left V 6 bases short and J 7 bases short, with 15 bases between.

The gene calls are TRBV5-1 and TRBJ2-1, with 7 nucleotides matching TRBD1. This CDR3 comprises 14 residues. Germline CDR1 and CDR2: SGHRS and YFSETQ. The ends lost 2 bases at V and 5 bases at J; junction bases unmatched: 4. This CDR3 reads CASSLQGNDNEQFF. In nucleotides, the CDR3 is TGCGCCAGCAGCTTACAGGGGAATGACAATGAGCAGTTCTTC.

This clone has only one observation. The CDR3 spells CATSDPDRGYGYTF. CDR3 sequence (DNA): TGTGCCACCAGTGACCCCGACCGGGGATATGGCTACACCTTC. The chain recombines TRBV24-1 with TRBJ1-2, with D unresolved. This CDR3 is 14 amino acids long. Germline CDR1 KGHDR, CDR2 SFDVKD. V was clipped by 4 bases and J by 5 bases, with 13 bases between them.

The chain recombines TRBV19 with TRBJ2-5; D is perhaps TRBD1 or TRBD2 (5 bases each). The V gene lost 5 bases and the J gene lost 2 bases, with 18 bases spanning the gap. This CDR3 region has 16 residues. Germline loops: CDR1 LNHDA, CDR2 SQIVND (reference sequence). Here the CDR3 reads CASSLGTWTGQETQYF. The CDR3 DNA sequence: TGTGCCAGTAGTTTAGGGACCTGGACGGGACAAGAGACCCAGTACTTC.

The chain has TRBV14 and TRBJ1-1, with D possibly being TRBD1 (5 bases). The V end was cut by 5 bases, the J end by 11 bases, with 18 bases between. The CDR3 extends over 13 amino acids. Looked up from germline, CDR1 is SGHDN and CDR2 is FVKESK. This chain's CDR3 is CASSMGRRTEAFF. CDR3 bases: TGTGCCAGCAGCATGGGACGACGCACGGAGGCTTTCTTT.

J is TRBJ1-1 and V is TRBV11-2, with D possibly TRBD1 on 5 matching bases. Germline-derived CDR1 and CDR2 are SGHAT and FQNNGV. V lost 5 bases to trimming and J lost 7 bases, with 14 bases between them. CDR3 length: 13 amino acids. CDR3 in amino acids: CASSPQVGDEAFF. The CDR3 region has the DNA TGTGCCAGCAGCCCCCAGGTGGGGGATGAAGCTTTCTTT.

The rearrangement uses TRBV2 and TRBJ2-1; 15 nucleotides align to TRBD2. CDR1 is SNHLY, CDR2 FYNNEI, per germline. This CDR3 region has 15 residues. The V gene end was trimmed by 3 bases and the J gene end by 10 bases; junction bases not matched to a gene: 4. CDR3 DNA sequence: TGTGCCAGCAGTGAGGCAGGGACTAGCGGGGGGGAGCAGTTCTTC. The encoded protein is CASSEAGTSGGEQFF.

The chain employs TRBV24-1 and TRBJ2-1, with TRBD1 matching over 9 bases. Germline assignment: CDR1 KGHDR and CDR2 SFDVKD. There are 16 residues in the CDR3. Unmatched junction bases numbered 12, after V lost 4 bases and J lost 9 bases. The CDR3 loop is CATSDPGQGQGGEQFF. Here the CDR3 DNA reads TGTGCCACCAGTGACCCTGGACAGGGGCAAGGGGGTGAGCAGTTCTTC.

CDR3 sequence reads: CASSYEGAAELQPQHF. CDR3 nucleotides: TGTGCCAGCAGTTACGAAGGGGCCGCCGAGCTCCAGCCCCAGCATTTT. The V and J genes are TRBV6-2 or TRBV6-3 and TRBJ1-5; tentative D call: TRBD1 (5 bases). The V end lost 2 bases, the J end lost 7 bases, and 18 bases lay between the germline ends. Looked up from germline, CDR1 is MNHEY and CDR2 is SVGEGT. CDR3 length: 16 residues.

This sequence joins TRBV6-5 and TRBJ2-7, with 9 bases identical to TRBD1. The CDR3 spans 15 residues. The germline V gene encodes CDR1 MNHEY and CDR2 SVGAGI. CDR3 sequence reads: CAGSHPGQGVFEQYV. The CDR3 region has the DNA TGTGCCGGCAGTCACCCGGGACAGGGAGTCTTCGAGCAGTACGTC.

The chain employs TRBV7-2 and TRBJ2-5; D not certain. This CDR3 contains 13 residues. V was clipped by 5 bases and J by 4 bases, with 11 bases between them. CDR1 SGHTA and CDR2 FQGNSA come from the germline V gene. In DNA form, the CDR3 reads TGTGCCAGCAGCCCCCAGGTCGGAGAGACCCAGTACTTC. The encoded protein is CASSPQVGETQYF. Using reference TRBV7-2 and TRBJ2-5 for the parts outside the CDR3, the full variable domain is GAGVSQSPSNKVTEKGKDVELRCDPISGHTALYWYRQSLGQGLEFLIYFQGNSAPDKSGLPSDRFSAERTGGSVSTLTIQRTQQEDSAVYLCASSPQVGETQYFGPGTRLLVL.

This clone has only a few counts. The chain couples TRBV27 to TRBJ2-3; 7 bases agree with TRBD1. V lost 1 base to trimming and J lost 8 bases; unmatched junction nucleotides: 9. This CDR3 comprises 15 residues. The germline V gene has CDR1 MNHEY and CDR2 SMNVEV (reference sequence). The CDR3 loop is CASSLYYRGFGTQYF. The CDR3 DNA follows: TGTGCCAGCAGTTTATATTACAGGGGTTTTGGTACGCAGTATTTT.

The V gene is TRBV5-8, the J gene TRBJ1-5, with D possibly being TRBD1 (5 bases). CDR3 length equals 15 residues. The V gene's germline CDR1 is SGHTS and CDR2 YDEGEE. V was cut by 3 bases and J by 0 bases, with 10 bases left in between. CDR3 nucleotide sequence: TGTGCCAGCAGCTGCAGGGTCTTTAGCAATCAGCCCCAGCATTTT. Protein: CASSCRVFSNQPQHF.

In this sample, this clone turned up once. The chain couples TRBV9 to TRBJ1-1; 7 bases align to TRBD1. CDR3 length equals 15 residues. Germline assignment: CDR1 SGDLS and CDR2 YYNGEE. V was clipped by 3 bases and J by 0 bases; unmatched bases: 5. This CDR3 is CASSETGVVNTEAFF. CDR3 in DNA: TGTGCCAGCAGCGAAACAGGGGTTGTGAACACTGAAGCTTTCTTT.

The V and J genes are TRBV10-3 and TRBJ2-5; tentatively, D is TRBD2 (6 bases). V lost 4 bases, J lost 0 bases, and 21 bases lay in between. Germline CDR1 and CDR2: ENHRY and SYGVKD. This CDR3 comprises 18 residues. CDR3 in amino acids: CAISAPNVEGIYQETQYF. CDR3 DNA: TGTGCCATCAGTGCTCCCAACGTGGAGGGGATCTACCAAGAGACCCAGTACTTC.

This sequence joins TRBV6-5 and TRBJ1-2, with D perhaps matching TRBD1 (5 bases). The V gene's germline CDR1 is MNHEY and CDR2 SVGAGI. The CDR3 is 14 amino acids. The V and J ends lost 5 bases and 0 bases respectively, with 10 bases between them. The DNA for the CDR3 is TGTGCCAGCAGTCGACAGCTTACTAACTATGGCTACACCTTC. It codes for CASSRQLTNYGYTF.

The V and J genes are TRBV24-1 and TRBJ1-2; D remains unclear. This CDR3 spans 14 amino acids. Between the trimmed V and J ends, which lost 4 bases and 5 bases, there was a span of 13 bases. Germline-derived CDR1 and CDR2 are KGHDR and SFDVKD. The DNA of the CDR3 is TGTGCCACCAGTGAACCCGGACCAATGTATGGCTACACCTTC. It encodes CATSEPGPMYGYTF.

CDR3 in amino acids: CASSQQGFAEKLFF. For the CDR3, the DNA is TGTGCCAGCAGCCAACAGGGTTTTGCTGAAAAACTGTTTTTT. The chain is built from TRBV3-1 (or the pseudogene TRBV3-2) and TRBJ1-4; D might be TRBD1 (5 bases). Trimming shortened V by 2 bases and J by 7 bases, and 11 bases separated the two germline ends. Germline lookup yields CDR1 LGHDT and CDR2 YNNKEL (reference sequence). The CDR3 has 14 residues.

V usage is TRBV19 and J usage is TRBJ1-5; D unclear. Per the germline V gene, CDR1 is LNHDA and CDR2 is SQIVND (reference sequence). Trimming shortened V by 1 base and J by 1 base, and 8 bases separated the two germline ends. CDR3 length equals 15 residues. CDR3 region: CASSIGGPSNQPQHF. In DNA, the CDR3 is TGTGCCAGTAGTATAGGCGGCCCCAGCAATCAGCCCCAGCATTTT.

V gene TRBV24-1 combines with J gene TRBJ1-2, with TRBD1 matching over 7 bases. CDR3 length: 16 residues. J lost 5 bases, V lost 0 bases, and 8 bases had no gene match. Germline CDR1 is KGHDR and CDR2 is SFDVKD. CDR3 nucleotides: TGTGCCACCAGTGATTTGGGGCGCACAGGGGTGTATGGCTACACCTTC. It is translated as CATSDLGRTGVYGYTF.

A single count supports this clone. The CDR3 here is CASSPGPTNTEAFF. DNA for the CDR3: TGTGCCAGCTCACCGGGTCCAACGAACACTGAAGCTTTCTTT. The J gene is TRBJ1-1, the V gene TRBV18; D is ambiguous. The V gene lost 3 bases and the J gene lost 1 base, with 9 bases spanning the gap. Germline CDR1 reads KGHSH; CDR2 reads LQKENI. The CDR3 loop spans 14 amino acids.

V gene TRBV7-9 combines with J gene TRBJ1-4; no firm D call. Germline V gives CDR1 SEHNR, CDR2 FQNEAQ (reference sequence). Trimming stripped 2 bases from V and 7 bases from J, with 8 bases between. CDR3 size: 13 residues. CDR3 sequence: CASSLIQSEKLFF. DNA for the CDR3: TGTGCCAGCAGCTTAATCCAGAGTGAAAAACTGTTTTTT.

The CDR3 is CASSLDISYGYTF. As DNA, the CDR3 is TGTGCCAGCAGCTTGGACATCTCCTATGGCTACACCTTC. The chain joins TRBV5-5 to TRBJ1-2; D not resolved. V lost 0 bases and J 4 bases, leaving 7 bases between the germline ends. This CDR3 is built from 13 residues. CDR1 SGHKS and CDR2 YYEKEE come from the germline V gene (reference sequence).

This clone was observed once. V usage is TRBV5-6 and J usage is TRBJ2-3; TRBD1 might be the D (5 bases). V was pared by 3 bases and J by 1 base, with 15 bases between. Germline V gene data show CDR1 as SGHDT and CDR2 as YYEEEE. This CDR3 comprises 16 residues. CDR3 DNA: TGTGCCAGCAGCTGGGGCTCTCCTCTTGGCACAGATACGCAGTATTTT. It is translated as CASSWGSPLGTDTQYF.

This chain joins TRBV19 and TRBJ1-5; D is possibly TRBD1 (5 bases). Trimming stripped 4 bases from V and 2 bases from J, with 12 bases between. CDR3 length: 15 amino acids. CDR1 is LNHDA and CDR2 is SQIVND in the germline V gene (reference sequence). CDR3 sequence: CASSTGTLRNQPQHF. The CDR3 nucleotides are TGTGCCAGTAGTACCGGGACGTTGCGCAATCAGCCCCAGCATTTT.

This sequence joins TRBV13 and TRBJ1-1; 8 positions agree with TRBD1. V shed 0 bases, J shed 4 bases, and the junction held 4 bases outside the gene matches. The CDR3 runs to 15 residues. Germline-derived CDR1 and CDR2 are PRHDT and FYEKMQ (reference sequence). This CDR3 reads CASSLGQGAITEAFF. The CDR3 DNA sequence: TGTGCCAGCAGCTTAGGGCAGGGGGCGATCACTGAAGCTTTCTTT.